The 5 T cell receptor beta chains below all came from one sample that was sequenced in a study of blood T cell repertoires in COVID-19. Generated by immunoSEQ multiplex PCR, the TCRdb table keeps only in-frame clones and is missing some. The profile shows 75,000 to 95,000 clones, 88% of them singletons. What was sequenced was peripheral blood. Source of these receptors: a human donor in a cohort sampled during active COVID-19.

V and J are TRBV28 and TRBJ2-7; D may be TRBD1 (5 bases). The germline V gene has CDR1 MDHEN and CDR2 SYDVKM. V lost 8 bases to trimming and J lost 7 bases, with 21 bases between them. The CDR3 covers 14 residues. The CDR3 region is CASYPQDTFYEQYF. The CDR3 bases are TGTGCCAGCTATCCCCAGGACACCTTTTATGAGCAGTACTTC.

J is TRBJ2-3 and V is TRBV6-2 or TRBV6-3; maybe TRBD1 (6 bases). There are 15 residues in the CDR3. The V and J ends lost 2 bases and 2 bases respectively, with 11 bases between them. The germline CDR1 and CDR2 sequences are MNHEY and SVGEGT. DNA for the CDR3: TGTGCCAGCAGTTACCCAGGGGTCAACACAGATACGCAGTATTTT. The encoded protein is CASSYPGVNTDTQYF.

The J gene is TRBJ1-2, the V gene TRBV5-5, with D possibly TRBD1 on 5 matching bases. Germline CDR1 is SGHKS and CDR2 is YYEKEE (reference sequence). The V gene lost 0 bases and the J gene lost 4 bases, with 19 bases spanning the gap. This CDR3 spans 17 amino acids. The CDR3 DNA reads TGTGCCAGCAGCTTGGCCGGTGGGGCGTACGTCGGCTATGGCTACACCTTC. Its translation is CASSLAGGAYVGYGYTF.

For this clone: Other DNA variants within this sample encode the same CDR3. V usage is TRBV5-1 and J usage is TRBJ2-1, with a possible D match to TRBD2 (7 bases). CDR3 length: 14 amino acids. CDR1 SGHRS and CDR2 YFSETQ come from the germline V gene. V was pared by 4 bases and J by 4 bases, with 12 bases between. CDR3 coding DNA: TGCGCCAGCAGCGGGGGAGGGGGATACAATGAGCAGTTCTTC. Its translation: CASSGGGGYNEQFF.

This rearrangement joins TRBV5-1 to TRBJ2-5; a weak D match, TRBD1 (6 bases). Trimming took 3 bases from V and 5 from J, leaving 11 bases between them. The CDR3 consists of 13 residues. Germline lookup yields CDR1 SGHRS and CDR2 YFSETQ. CDR3 sequence (DNA): TGCGCCAGCAGCTCAACAGGGCACGAGACCCAGTACTTC. Translation: CASSSTGHETQYF.